The T cell receptor beta chain under discussion was sequenced for a study of identical twins. One entry per CDR3 protein results from TCRdb running MiXCR on the 5' RACE reads. The sample records some 760,000 distinct CDR3 sequences, 15% to 20% being singletons. The germline V gene has CDR1 SGHKS and CDR2 YYEKEE (reference sequence). The J segment lost 8 bases and the V segment lost 4 bases, leaving 6 bases of the junction unmatched. The CDR3 consists of 14 residues. This sample also appeared in a second study, on T cells expressing NK-cell markers.

What was sequenced was PBMCs. The receptor was derived from a young woman in good health. The chain uses TRBV5-5 and TRBJ1-5; 10 bases match TRBD1. The DNA of the CDR3 is TGTGCCAGCAGCCACGACAGGGGGCCGGAGCCCCAGCATTTT. It encodes CASSHDRGPEPQHF.